The 7 T cell receptor beta chains presented below share a single source sample, sequenced in a study of cytomegalovirus exposure and HLA in healthy donors. Method: immunoSEQ multiplex PCR; TCRdb's copy keeps in-frame clones and lacks some. Among under 250,000 clones listed, roughly 80% were seen once. Sequenced material: PBMCs. These receptor sequences come from a woman between 18 and 29 years old in good health and CMV-seronegative.

This clone was detected only a few times. The rearrangement uses TRBV7-9 and TRBJ1-1, with D perhaps matching TRBD1 (6 bases). This CDR3 spans 14 amino acids. From germline, CDR1 is SEHNR and CDR2 FQNEAQ (reference sequence). The V and J ends lost 1 base and 5 bases respectively, with 11 bases between them. The CDR3: CASSLDGRGTEAFF. In nucleotides, the CDR3 is TGTGCCAGCAGCTTAGATGGCAGGGGAACTGAAGCTTTCTTT.

The rearrangement links TRBV18 to TRBJ1-4; D perhaps matches TRBD1 (5 bases). Germline V gives CDR1 KGHSH, CDR2 LQKENI. With 5 bases removed from V and 3 bases from J, the gap between germline ends came to 13 bases. The CDR3 contains 15 residues. The CDR3 region is CASSRDGGANEKLFF. The CDR3 DNA sequence: TGTGCCAGCTCAAGGGACGGCGGAGCTAATGAAAAACTGTTTTTT.

The chain recombines TRBV11-3 with TRBJ2-3, with a tentative D call TRBD1 (6 bases). V was trimmed by 5 bases and J by 4 bases, leaving 19 bases between them. CDR3 length: 16 amino acids. Germline CDR1 SGHNT, CDR2 YENEEA. The CDR3 here is CASSQSPTRGADTQYF. CDR3 sequence (DNA): TGTGCCAGCAGCCAAAGCCCTACCAGGGGCGCAGATACGCAGTATTTT. Full variable domain (missing parts from reference TRBV11-3 and TRBJ2-3): EAGVVQSPRYKIIEKKQPVAFWCNPISGHNTLYWYLQNLGQGPELLIRYENEEAVDDSQLPKDRFSAERLKGVDSTLKIQPAELGDSAVYLCASSQSPTRGADTQYFGPGTRLTVL.

J is TRBJ2-1 and V is TRBV7-3, with 13 bases fitting TRBD2. Germline V CDR1 and CDR2: SGHTA, FQGTGA. V was clipped by 3 bases and J by 13 bases; unmatched bases: 9. This CDR3 has 15 amino acids. DNA for the CDR3: TGTGCCAGCAGCTTGGGACTAGCGGGGATCAGAGAACAGTTCTTC. This codes for CASSLGLAGIREQFF.

This chain connects TRBV6-6 to TRBJ2-1; D is possibly TRBD1 or TRBD2 (5 bases each). With 5 bases removed from V and 7 bases from J, the gap between germline ends came to 12 bases. This CDR3 is built from 13 residues. Germline CDR1 is MNHNY and CDR2 is SVGAGI (reference sequence). The CDR3 DNA sequence: TGTGCCAGCAGTGACCCGGGACCTAATGAGCAGTTCTTC. The encoded protein is CASSDPGPNEQFF.

This sequence joins TRBV27 and TRBJ2-5; D might be TRBD2 (7 bases). The CDR3 is 15 residues long. The germline CDR1 and CDR2 sequences are MNHEY and SMNVEV (reference sequence). The V end was cut by 6 bases, the J end by 5 bases, with 19 bases between. Here the CDR3 DNA reads TGTGCCAGCAGGCAAGATGGGGGGGCCCGGGAGACCCAGTACTTC. This sequence encodes CASRQDGGARETQYF.

The chain combines TRBV27 with TRBJ1-1, with a tentative D call TRBD1 (5 bases). V dropped 4 bases and J dropped 8 bases, with 20 bases sitting between them. The CDR3 runs 15 residues. The germline CDR1 and CDR2 sequences are MNHEY and SMNVEV (reference sequence). This chain's CDR3 is CASSSWPLGTDEAFF. DNA for the CDR3: TGTGCCAGCAGTTCCTGGCCCCTGGGGACGGACGAAGCTTTCTTT.